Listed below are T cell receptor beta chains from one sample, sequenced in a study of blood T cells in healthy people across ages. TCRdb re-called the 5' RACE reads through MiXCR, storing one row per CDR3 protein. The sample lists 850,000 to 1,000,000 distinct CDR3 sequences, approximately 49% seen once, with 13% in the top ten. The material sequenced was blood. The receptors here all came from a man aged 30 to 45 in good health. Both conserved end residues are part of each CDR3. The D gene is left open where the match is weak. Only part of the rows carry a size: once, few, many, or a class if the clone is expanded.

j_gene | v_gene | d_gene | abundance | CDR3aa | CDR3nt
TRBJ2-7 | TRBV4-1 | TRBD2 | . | CASSHPREGHEQYF | TGCGCCAGCAGCCACCCCCGGGAGGGGCACGAGCAGTACTTC
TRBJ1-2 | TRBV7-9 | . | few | CASSLVGVYGYTF | TGTGCCAGCAGCTTAGTCGGGGTCTATGGCTACACCTTC
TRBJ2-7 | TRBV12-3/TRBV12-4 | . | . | CASTQSGGGEFTHEQYF | TGTGCCAGCACCCAAAGCGGAGGGGGCGAGTTTACCCATGAGCAGTACTTC
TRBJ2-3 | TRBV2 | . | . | CASSGRAKTDTQYF | TGTGCCAGCAGTGGCAGGGCGAAAACAGATACGCAGTATTTT
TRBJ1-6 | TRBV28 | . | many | CASSLPGSSYNSPLHF | TGTGCCAGCAGTTTACCGGGGAGCTCCTATAATTCACCCCTCCACTTT
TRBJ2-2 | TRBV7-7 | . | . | CASSHDGPGGELFF | TGTGCTAGCAGCCACGACGGCCCCGGCGGGGAGCTGTTTTTT
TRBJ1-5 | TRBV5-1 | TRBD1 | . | CASSLEGAGSQPQHF | TGCGCCAGCAGCTTGGAGGGGGCGGGAAGTCAGCCCCAGCATTTT
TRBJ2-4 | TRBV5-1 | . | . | CASSLGRGAKNIQYF | TGCGCCAGCAGCTTAGGGAGGGGGGCCAAAAACATTCAGTACTTC
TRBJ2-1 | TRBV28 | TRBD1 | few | CASSLSRGTGYNEQFF | TGTGCCAGCAGTTTATCCAGGGGGACAGGCTACAATGAGCAGTTCTTC
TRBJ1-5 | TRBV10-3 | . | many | CAISEGSQPQHF | TGTGCCATCAGTGAGGGGAGTCAGCCCCAGCATTTT
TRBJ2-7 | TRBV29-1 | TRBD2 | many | CSVGEGSYEQYF | TGCAGCGTTGGGGAGGGGTCCTACGAGCAGTACTTC
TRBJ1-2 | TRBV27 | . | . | CASSFGTGTVGYTF | TGTGCCAGCAGTTTTGGGACGGGGACGGTTGGCTACACCTTC
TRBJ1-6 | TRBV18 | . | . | CASSPYHQGSSYNSPLHF | TGTGCCAGCTCACCCTATCACCAGGGGAGCTCCTATAATTCACCCCTCCACTTT
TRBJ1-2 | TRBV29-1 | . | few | CSVAFFSAVYGYTF | TGCAGCGTTGCGTTCTTTTCGGCAGTCTATGGCTACACCTTC
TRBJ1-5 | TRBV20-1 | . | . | CSASDRLNQPQHF | TGCAGTGCTAGTGACAGACTCAATCAGCCCCAGCATTTT
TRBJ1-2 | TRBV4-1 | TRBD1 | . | CASSQPPIKQGAEDYGYTF | TGCGCCAGCAGCCAACCTCCTATTAAACAGGGGGCCGAGGACTATGGCTACACCTTC
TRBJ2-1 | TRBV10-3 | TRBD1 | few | CAISWTGQVGYNEQFF | TGTGCCATCAGTTGGACAGGTCAAGTCGGCTACAATGAGCAGTTCTTC
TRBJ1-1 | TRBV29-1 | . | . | CSVVSGASNTEAFF | TGCAGCGTTGTTAGTGGGGCGTCAAACACTGAAGCTTTCTTT
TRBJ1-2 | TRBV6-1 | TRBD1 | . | CASSDTRDSMFNYGYTF | TGTGCCAGCAGTGACACCCGGGACAGCATGTTTAACTATGGCTACACCTTC
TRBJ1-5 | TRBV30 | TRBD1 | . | CAWGQGVVQPQHF | TGTGCCTGGGGACAGGGGGTGGTTCAGCCCCAGCATTTT
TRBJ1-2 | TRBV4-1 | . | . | CVSSQDGGSEGYTF | TGCGTCAGCAGCCAAGATGGGGGTTCTGAGGGCTACACCTTC
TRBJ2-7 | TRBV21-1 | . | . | CASSKVRQGRNEQYF | TGTGCCAGCAGCAAAGTGAGGCAGGGCCGGAACGAGCAGTACTTC
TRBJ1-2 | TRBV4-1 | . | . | CASSQVGDAGGLYGYTF | TGCGCCAGCAGCCAAGTGGGGGATGCGGGTGGGTTATATGGCTACACCTTC
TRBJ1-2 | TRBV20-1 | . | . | CSARDPYGYTF | TGCAGTGCTAGAGACCCCTATGGCTACACCTTC
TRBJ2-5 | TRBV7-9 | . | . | CTSMSRVSETQYF | TGTACCAGCATGTCCCGTGTGAGTGAGACCCAGTACTTC
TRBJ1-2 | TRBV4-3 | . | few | CASSQETGVYGYTF | TGCGCCAGCAGCCAAGAAACAGGAGTGTATGGCTACACCTTC
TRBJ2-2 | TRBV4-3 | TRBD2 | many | CASSQGLAGGSGELFF | TGCGCCAGCAGCCAAGGGCTAGCGGGGGGATCCGGGGAGCTGTTTTTT
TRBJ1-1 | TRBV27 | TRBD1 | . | CASRWTGSTEALF | TGTGCCAGCAGATGGACAGGGAGCACTGAAGCTCTCTTT
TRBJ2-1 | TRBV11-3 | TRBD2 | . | CASSPPSLGLAPIEQFF | TGTGCCAGCAGCCCCCCAAGCCTGGGACTAGCTCCTATTGAGCAGTTCTTC
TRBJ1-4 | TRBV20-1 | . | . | CSASRRPGKLFF | TGCAGTGCTAGCAGGAGACCTGGAAAACTGTTTTTT
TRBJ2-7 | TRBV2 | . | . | CASSELGTYEQYF | TGTGCCAGCAGTGAACTGGGGACCTACGAGCAGTACTTC
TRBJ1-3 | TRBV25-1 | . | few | CASSESTVSGNTIYF | TGTGCCAGCAGTGAATCGACAGTTTCTGGAAACACCATATATTTT
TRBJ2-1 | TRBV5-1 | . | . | CASSEHRVGEQFF | TGCGCCAGCAGTGAGCACAGGGTTGGCGAGCAGTTCTTC
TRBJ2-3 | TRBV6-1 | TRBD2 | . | CASSEEGGGVTDTQYF | TGTGCCAGCAGTGAAGAAGGCGGGGGGGTCACAGATACGCAGTATTTT
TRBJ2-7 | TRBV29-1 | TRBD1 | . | CSVLEGASYEQYF | TGCAGCGTCCTCGAGGGGGCCTCCTACGAGCAGTACTTC
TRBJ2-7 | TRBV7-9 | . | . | CASSLPQAPDEQYF | TGTGCCAGCAGCTTACCCCAAGCACCCGACGAGCAGTACTTC
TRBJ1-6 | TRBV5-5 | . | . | CASSLEAVSSYNSPLHF | TGTGCCAGCAGCTTGGAGGCCGTAAGCTCCTATAATTCACCCCTCCACTTT
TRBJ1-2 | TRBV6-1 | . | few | CASSARGPPEAYGYTF | TGTGCCAGCAGTGCCAGGGGACCACCCGAAGCCTATGGCTACACCTTC
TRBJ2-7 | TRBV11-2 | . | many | CASSQISGSYYEQYF | TGTGCCAGCAGCCAAATCAGCGGGTCCTATTACGAGCAGTACTTC
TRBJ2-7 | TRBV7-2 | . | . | CASSLPGANEQYF | TGTGCCAGCAGCTTACCGGGAGCGAACGAGCAGTACTTC
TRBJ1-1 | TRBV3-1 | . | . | CASIGRSQAFF | TGTGCCAGCATCGGCAGGAGTCAAGCTTTCTTT
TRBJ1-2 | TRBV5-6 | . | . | CASSLGVNYGYTF | TGTGCCAGCAGCTTGGGAGTCAACTATGGCTACACCTTC
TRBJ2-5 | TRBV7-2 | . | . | CASSLSLGGLYGQYF | TGTGCCAGCAGCTTATCTCTGGGGGGGCTCTACGGGCAGTACTTC
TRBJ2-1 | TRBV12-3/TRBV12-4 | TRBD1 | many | CASSPRTGEGNEQFF | TGTGCCAGCAGCCCTCGGACAGGGGAAGGAAATGAGCAGTTCTTC